This T cell receptor beta chain was identified during a study of blood T cell repertoires in COVID-19. About the research overall: Researchers got acute and convalescent COVID-19 samples from the United States, Italy and Spain.

As originally analysed: Amplification from reference gene primers served as the basis for estimated nucleated cell counts. Sequenced by immunoSEQ multiplex PCR; TCRdb stores in-frame clones only, minus some. V, J and clone size were drawn from that table, and D and trimming were deduced from the DNA. The sample holds about 480,000 clones; 70% to 90% are singletons and the top ten take over 1.5%. Germline CDR1 SQVTM, CDR2 ANQGSEA. The CDR3 loop spans 14 amino acids. V lost 4 bases to trimming and J lost 0 bases, with 12 bases between them. Participant ages covered roughly 18 to 89 years across some 25 US areas. Donors were grouped by their self-reported clinical history.

The specimen sequenced was PBMCs or T cells enriched from blood (not recorded which). This TCR was sampled from a woman aged 18-35 years with acute COVID-19. The chain is built from TRBV29-1 and TRBJ1-1, with D perhaps matching TRBD1 (5 bases). The DNA for the CDR3 is TGCAGCGTTGTAGTACAGGCCATGAACACTGAAGCTTTCTTT. This translates into CSVVVQAMNTEAFF.